What follows describes a single T cell receptor beta chain. Its antigen is not identified. This sample stems from a study of T-cell reconstitution after alpha-beta-depleted transplantation in children. Study results and caveats: For some patients, TCRbeta diversity was high at day 60 because of recipient T cells and thymic progenitors that survived.

Trimming removed 3 bases at V and 2 bases at J, with 11 bases between. There are 14 residues in the CDR3. Germline V gives CDR1 SGDLS, CDR2 YYNGEE. The TCRbeta library incorporated unique molecular identifiers. TCRdb called the PCR reads again in MiXCR, with one record for every CDR3 protein. In the table there are about 78,000 distinct CDR3 sequences, 13% to 15% of which are singletons. Here the sequenced sample was PBMCs, mostly from graft donor cells, taken 180 days after TCRalphabeta/CD19-depleted stem cell transplant. J is TRBJ1-2 and V is TRBV9, with D unresolved. The receptor was isolated from a male patient aged 2-9 years who had a stem cell transplant for acute lymphoblastic leukemia, so the T cells may come from the graft donor. Here the CDR3 DNA reads TGTGCCAGCAGCGGGACGTCCGGCAACTATGGCTACACCTTC. Translating it yields CASSGTSGNYGYTF. Variable domain in full (rest from reference TRBV9 and TRBJ1-2): DSGVTQTPKHLITATGQRVTLRCSPRSGDLSVYWYQQSLDQGLQFLIQYYNGEERAKGNILERFSAQQFPDLHSELNLSSLELGDSALYFCASSGTSGNYGYTFGSGTRLTVV.